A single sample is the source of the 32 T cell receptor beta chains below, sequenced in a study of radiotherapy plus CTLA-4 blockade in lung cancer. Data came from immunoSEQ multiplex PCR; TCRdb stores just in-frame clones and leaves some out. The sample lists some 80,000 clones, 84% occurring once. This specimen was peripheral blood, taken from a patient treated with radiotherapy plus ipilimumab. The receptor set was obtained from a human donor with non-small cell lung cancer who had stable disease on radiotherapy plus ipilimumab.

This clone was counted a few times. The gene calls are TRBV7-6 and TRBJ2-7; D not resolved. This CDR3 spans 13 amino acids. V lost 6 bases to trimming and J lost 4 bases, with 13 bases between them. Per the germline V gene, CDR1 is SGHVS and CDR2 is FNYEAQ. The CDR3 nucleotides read TGTGCCAGCAGTCAAACCCCCGGTTACGAGCAGTACTTC. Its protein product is CASSQTPGYEQYF.

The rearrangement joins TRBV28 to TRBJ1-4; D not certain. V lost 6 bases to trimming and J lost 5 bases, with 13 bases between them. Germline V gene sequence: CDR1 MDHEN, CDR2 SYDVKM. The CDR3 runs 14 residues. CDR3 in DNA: TGTGCCAGCAGACGGACGGAATACAATGAAAAACTGTTTTTT. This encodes CASRRTEYNEKLFF.

CDR3 sequence reads: CASSSPGAGDTYGYTF. The DNA of the CDR3 is TGTGCCAGCAGCTCCCCCGGGGCAGGGGATACGTATGGCTACACCTTC. J is TRBJ1-2 and V is TRBV7-9, with D perhaps matching TRBD1 (6 bases). Trimming shortened V by 4 bases and J by 5 bases, and 20 bases separated the two germline ends. The CDR3 runs 16 residues. CDR1 is SEHNR and CDR2 is FQNEAQ in the germline V gene (reference sequence).

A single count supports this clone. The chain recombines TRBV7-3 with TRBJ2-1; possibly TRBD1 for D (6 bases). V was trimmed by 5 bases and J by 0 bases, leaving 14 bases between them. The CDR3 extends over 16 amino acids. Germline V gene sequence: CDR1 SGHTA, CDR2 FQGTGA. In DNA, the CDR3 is TGTGCCAGCAGCGCCCAGGGGCGGAGCTCCTACAATGAGCAGTTCTTC. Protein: CASSAQGRSSYNEQFF.

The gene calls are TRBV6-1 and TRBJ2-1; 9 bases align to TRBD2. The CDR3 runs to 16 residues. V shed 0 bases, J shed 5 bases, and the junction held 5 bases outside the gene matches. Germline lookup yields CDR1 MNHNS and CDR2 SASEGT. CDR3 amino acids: CASSEALAGYDNEQFF. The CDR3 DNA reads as TGTGCCAGCAGTGAAGCCCTAGCGGGGTATGACAATGAGCAGTTCTTC.

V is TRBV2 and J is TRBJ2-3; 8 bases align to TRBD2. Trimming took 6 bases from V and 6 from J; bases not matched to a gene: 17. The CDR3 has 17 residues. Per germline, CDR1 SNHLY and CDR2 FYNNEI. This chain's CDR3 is CASSTLERGPRRDTQYF. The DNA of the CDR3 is TGTGCCAGCAGCACTCTTGAGCGGGGGCCCCGGCGGGATACGCAGTATTTT. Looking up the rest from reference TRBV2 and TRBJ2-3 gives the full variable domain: EPEVTQTPSHQVTQMGQEVILRCVPISNHLYFYWYRQILGQKVEFLVSFYNNEISEKSEIFDDQFSVERPDGSNFTLKIRSTKLEDSAMYFCASSTLERGPRRDTQYFGPGTRLTVL.

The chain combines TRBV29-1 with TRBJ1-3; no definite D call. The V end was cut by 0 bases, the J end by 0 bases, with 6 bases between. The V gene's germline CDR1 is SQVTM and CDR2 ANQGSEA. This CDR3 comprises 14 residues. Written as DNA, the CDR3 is TGCAGCGTTGAAGATAATAGCTCTGGAAACACCATATATTTT. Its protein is CSVEDNSSGNTIYF.

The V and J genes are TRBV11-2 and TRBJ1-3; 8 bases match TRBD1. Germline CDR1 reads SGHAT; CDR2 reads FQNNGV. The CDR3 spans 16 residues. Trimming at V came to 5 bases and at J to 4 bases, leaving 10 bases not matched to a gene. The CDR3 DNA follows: TGTGCCAGCAGCCCGGGACAGGTGGCGTCAGGAAACACCATATATTTT. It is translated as CASSPGQVASGNTIYF.

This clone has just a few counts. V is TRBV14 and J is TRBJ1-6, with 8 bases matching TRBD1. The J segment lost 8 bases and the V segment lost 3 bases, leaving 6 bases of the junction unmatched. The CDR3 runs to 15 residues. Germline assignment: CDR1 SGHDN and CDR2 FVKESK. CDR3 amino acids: CASSQRTGIYSPLHF. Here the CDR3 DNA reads TGTGCCAGCAGCCAGAGGACAGGGATTTATTCACCCCTCCACTTT.

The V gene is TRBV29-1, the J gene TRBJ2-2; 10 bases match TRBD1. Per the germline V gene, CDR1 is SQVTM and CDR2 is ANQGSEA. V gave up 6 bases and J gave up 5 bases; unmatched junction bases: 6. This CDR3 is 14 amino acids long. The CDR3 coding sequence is TGCAGCGTCGGACAGGGGGTAAAGACCGGGGAGCTGTTTTTT. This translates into CSVGQGVKTGELFF.

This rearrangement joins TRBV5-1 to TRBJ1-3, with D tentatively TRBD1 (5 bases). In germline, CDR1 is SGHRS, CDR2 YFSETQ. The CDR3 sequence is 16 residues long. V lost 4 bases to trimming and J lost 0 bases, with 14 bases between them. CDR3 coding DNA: TGCGCCAGCAGCCCTTGGGACCGTCGCTCTGGAAACACCATATATTTT. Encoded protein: CASSPWDRRSGNTIYF.

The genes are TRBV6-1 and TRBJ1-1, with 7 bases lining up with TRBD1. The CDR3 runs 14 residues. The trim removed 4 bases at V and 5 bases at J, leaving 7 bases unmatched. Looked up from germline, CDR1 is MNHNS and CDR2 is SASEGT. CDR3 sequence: CASSVQTRGTEAFF. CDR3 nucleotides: TGTGCCAGCAGTGTTCAGACCAGGGGGACTGAAGCTTTCTTT.

The CDR3 DNA is TGTGCCAGCAGCTTAACCGGACAGGGGGCCGGCTCGGGTAATTCACCCCTCCACTTT. It encodes CASSLTGQGAGSGNSPLHF. J is TRBJ1-6 and V is TRBV7-2, with 11 nucleotides matching TRBD1. CDR1 is SGHTA and CDR2 is FQGNSA in the germline V gene. This CDR3 spans 19 amino acids. The junction had 12 bases not matched to a gene; V was cut back by 2 bases and J by 6 bases.

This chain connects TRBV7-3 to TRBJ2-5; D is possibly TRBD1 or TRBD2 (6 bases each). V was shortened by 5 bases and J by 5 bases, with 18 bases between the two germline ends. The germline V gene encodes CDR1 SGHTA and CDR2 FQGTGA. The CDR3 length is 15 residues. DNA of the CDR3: TGTGCCAGCAGCCACGGGGGCAGGGGTCGGGAGACCCAGTACTTC. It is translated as CASSHGGRGRETQYF.

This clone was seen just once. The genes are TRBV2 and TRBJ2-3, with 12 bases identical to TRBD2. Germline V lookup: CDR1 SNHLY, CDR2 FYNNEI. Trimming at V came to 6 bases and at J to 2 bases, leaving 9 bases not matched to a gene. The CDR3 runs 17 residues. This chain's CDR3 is CASRGPRLAGATDTQYF. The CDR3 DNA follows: TGTGCCAGCAGGGGACCTCGACTAGCGGGAGCCACAGATACGCAGTATTTT.

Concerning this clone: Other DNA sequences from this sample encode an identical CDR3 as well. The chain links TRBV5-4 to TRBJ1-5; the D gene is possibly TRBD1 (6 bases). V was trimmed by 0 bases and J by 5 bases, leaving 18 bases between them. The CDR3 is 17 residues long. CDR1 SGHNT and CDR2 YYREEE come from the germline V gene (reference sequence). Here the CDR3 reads CASSLGGAGAKDQPQHF. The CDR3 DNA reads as TGTGCCAGCAGCTTGGGGGGGGCGGGGGCAAAAGATCAGCCCCAGCATTTT.

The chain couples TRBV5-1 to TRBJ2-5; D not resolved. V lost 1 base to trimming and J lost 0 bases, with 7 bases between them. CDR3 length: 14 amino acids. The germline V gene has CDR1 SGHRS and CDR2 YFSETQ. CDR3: CASSLSSNQETQYF. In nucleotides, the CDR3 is TGCGCCAGCAGCTTGAGTTCTAACCAAGAGACCCAGTACTTC.

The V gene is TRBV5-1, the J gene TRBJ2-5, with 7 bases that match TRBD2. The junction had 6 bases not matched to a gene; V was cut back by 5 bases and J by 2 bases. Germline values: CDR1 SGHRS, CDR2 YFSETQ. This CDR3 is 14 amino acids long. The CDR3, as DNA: TGCGCCAGCAGAGGAGGGACTACGCAAGAGACCCAGTACTTC. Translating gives CASRGGTTQETQYF. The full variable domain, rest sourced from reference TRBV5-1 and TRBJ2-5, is KAGVTQTPRYLIKTRGQQVTLSCSPISGHRSVSWYQQTPGQGLQFLFEYFSETQRNKGNFPGRFSGRQFSNSRSEMNVSTLELGDSALYLCASRGGTTQETQYFGPGTRLLVL.

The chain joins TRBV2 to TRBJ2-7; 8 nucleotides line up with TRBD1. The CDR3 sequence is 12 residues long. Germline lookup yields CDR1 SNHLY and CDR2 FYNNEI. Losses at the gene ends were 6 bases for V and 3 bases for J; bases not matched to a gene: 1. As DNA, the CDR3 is TGTGCCAGCAGAGGGACAGGCTACGAGCAGTACTTC. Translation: CASRGTGYEQYF. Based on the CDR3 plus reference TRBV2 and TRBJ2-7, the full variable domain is EPEVTQTPSHQVTQMGQEVILRCVPISNHLYFYWYRQILGQKVEFLVSFYNNEISEKSEIFDDQFSVERPDGSNFTLKIRSTKLEDSAMYFCASRGTGYEQYFGPGTRLTVT.

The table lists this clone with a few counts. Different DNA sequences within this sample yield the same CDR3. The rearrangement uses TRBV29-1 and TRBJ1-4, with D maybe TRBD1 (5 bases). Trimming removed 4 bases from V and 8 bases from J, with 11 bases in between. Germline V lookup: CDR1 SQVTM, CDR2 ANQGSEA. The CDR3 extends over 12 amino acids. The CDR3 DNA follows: TGCAGCGTTGGGCAGGGTAGGGAAAAACTGTTTTTT. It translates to CSVGQGREKLFF.

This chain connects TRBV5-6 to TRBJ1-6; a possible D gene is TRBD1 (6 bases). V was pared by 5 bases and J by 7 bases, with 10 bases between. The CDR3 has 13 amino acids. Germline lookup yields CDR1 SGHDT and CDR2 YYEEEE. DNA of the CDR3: TGTGCCAGCAGTCCCCAGGGGAATTCACCCCTCCACTTT. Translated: CASSPQGNSPLHF.

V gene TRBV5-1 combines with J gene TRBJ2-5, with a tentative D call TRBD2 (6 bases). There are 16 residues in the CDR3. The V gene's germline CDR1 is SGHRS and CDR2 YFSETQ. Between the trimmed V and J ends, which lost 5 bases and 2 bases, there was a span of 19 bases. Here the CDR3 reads CASSRRLGLLQETQYF. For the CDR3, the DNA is TGCGCCAGCAGTCGCCGACTAGGTCTACTGCAAGAGACCCAGTACTTC. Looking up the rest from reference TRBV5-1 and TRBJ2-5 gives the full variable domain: KAGVTQTPRYLIKTRGQQVTLSCSPISGHRSVSWYQQTPGQGLQFLFEYFSETQRNKGNFPGRFSGRQFSNSRSEMNVSTLELGDSALYLCASSRRLGLLQETQYFGPGTRLLVL.

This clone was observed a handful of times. The DNA for the CDR3 is TGTGCCAGCAGTACGGACAGACACGAGCAGTACTTC. Translating it yields CASSTDRHEQYF. The V gene is TRBV28, the J gene TRBJ2-7; D is possibly TRBD1 (6 bases). V was pared by 5 bases and J by 5 bases, with 10 bases between. The CDR3 consists of 12 residues. Per germline, CDR1 MDHEN and CDR2 SYDVKM.

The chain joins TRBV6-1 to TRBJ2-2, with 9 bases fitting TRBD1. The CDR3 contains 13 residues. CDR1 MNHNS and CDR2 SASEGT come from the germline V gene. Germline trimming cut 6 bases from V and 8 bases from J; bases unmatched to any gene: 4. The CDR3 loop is CASRQGALGELFF. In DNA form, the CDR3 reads TGTGCCAGCAGACAGGGGGCGCTTGGGGAGCTGTTTTTT.

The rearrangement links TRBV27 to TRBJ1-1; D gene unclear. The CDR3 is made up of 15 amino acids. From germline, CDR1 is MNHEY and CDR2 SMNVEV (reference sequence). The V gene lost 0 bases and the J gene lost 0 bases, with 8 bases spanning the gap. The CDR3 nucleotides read TGTGCCAGCAGTTTATCACCAACAATGAACACTGAAGCTTTCTTT. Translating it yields CASSLSPTMNTEAFF.

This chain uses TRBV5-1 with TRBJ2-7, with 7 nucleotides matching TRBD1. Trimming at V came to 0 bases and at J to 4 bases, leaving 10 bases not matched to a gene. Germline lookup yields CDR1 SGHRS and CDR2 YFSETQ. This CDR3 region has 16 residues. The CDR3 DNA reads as TGCGCCAGCAGCTTGGGTCCCGCCGGGACAGAATACGAGCAGTACTTC. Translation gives CASSLGPAGTEYEQYF. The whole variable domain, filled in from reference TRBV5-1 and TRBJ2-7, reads KAGVTQTPRYLIKTRGQQVTLSCSPISGHRSVSWYQQTPGQGLQFLFEYFSETQRNKGNFPGRFSGRQFSNSRSEMNVSTLELGDSALYLCASSLGPAGTEYEQYFGPGTRLTVT.

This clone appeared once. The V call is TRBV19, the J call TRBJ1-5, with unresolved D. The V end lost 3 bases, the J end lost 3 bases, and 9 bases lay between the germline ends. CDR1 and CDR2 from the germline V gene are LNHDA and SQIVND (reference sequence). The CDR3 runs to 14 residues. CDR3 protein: CASSINRNNQPQHF. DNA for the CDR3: TGTGCCAGTAGTATTAACAGAAACAATCAGCCCCAGCATTTT.

The CDR3 nucleotides read TGTGCCAGCAGTAACCAAAAAGGCCCAACCTTATATGAGCAGTTCTTC. It translates to CASSNQKGPTLYEQFF. The chain is built from TRBV28 and TRBJ2-1; D unresolved. There are 16 residues in the CDR3. The V gene lost 5 bases and the J gene lost 8 bases, with 22 bases spanning the gap. The germline V gene encodes CDR1 MDHEN and CDR2 SYDVKM.

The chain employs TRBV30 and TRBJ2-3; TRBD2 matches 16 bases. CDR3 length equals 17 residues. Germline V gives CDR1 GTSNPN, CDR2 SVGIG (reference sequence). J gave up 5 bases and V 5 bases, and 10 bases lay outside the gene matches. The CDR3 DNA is TGTGCCTGGTGCGCCGGGACTAGCGGGGGGGCGGGAGATACGCAGTATTTT. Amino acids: CAWCAGTSGGAGDTQYF.

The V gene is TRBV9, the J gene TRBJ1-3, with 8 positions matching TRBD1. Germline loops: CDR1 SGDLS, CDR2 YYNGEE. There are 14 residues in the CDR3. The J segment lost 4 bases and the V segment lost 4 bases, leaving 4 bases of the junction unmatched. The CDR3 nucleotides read TGTGCCAGCAGCATCGGGACAGGAGGAAACACCATATATTTT. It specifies CASSIGTGGNTIYF.

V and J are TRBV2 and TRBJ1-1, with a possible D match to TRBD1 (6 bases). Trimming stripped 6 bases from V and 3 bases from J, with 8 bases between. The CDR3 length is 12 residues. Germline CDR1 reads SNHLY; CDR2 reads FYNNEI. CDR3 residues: CASSEGDTEAFF. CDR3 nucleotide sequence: TGTGCCAGCAGCGAGGGGGACACTGAAGCTTTCTTT.

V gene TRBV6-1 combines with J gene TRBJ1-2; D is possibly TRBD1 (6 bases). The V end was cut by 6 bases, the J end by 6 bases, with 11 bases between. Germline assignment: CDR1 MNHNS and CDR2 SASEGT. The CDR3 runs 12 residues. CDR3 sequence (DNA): TGTGCCAGCAGCCCGGGGGCACATGGCTACACCTTC. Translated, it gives CASSPGAHGYTF.